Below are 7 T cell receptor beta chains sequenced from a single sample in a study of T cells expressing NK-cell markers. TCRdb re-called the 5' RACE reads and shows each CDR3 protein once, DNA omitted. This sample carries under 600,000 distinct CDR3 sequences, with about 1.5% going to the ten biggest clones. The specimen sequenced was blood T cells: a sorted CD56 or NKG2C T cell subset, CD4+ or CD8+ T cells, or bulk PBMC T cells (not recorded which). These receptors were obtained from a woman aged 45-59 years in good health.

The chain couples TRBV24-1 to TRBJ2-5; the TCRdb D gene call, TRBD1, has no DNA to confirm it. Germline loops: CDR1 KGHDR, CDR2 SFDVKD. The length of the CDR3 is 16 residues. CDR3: CATSDLGTGKRETQYF.

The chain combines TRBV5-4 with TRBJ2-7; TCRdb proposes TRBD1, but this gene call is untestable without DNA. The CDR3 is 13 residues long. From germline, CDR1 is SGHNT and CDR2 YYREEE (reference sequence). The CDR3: CASSITGADEQYF.

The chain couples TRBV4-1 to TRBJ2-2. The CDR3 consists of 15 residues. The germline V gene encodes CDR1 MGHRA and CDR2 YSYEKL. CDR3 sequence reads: CASSQEPRNTGELFF.

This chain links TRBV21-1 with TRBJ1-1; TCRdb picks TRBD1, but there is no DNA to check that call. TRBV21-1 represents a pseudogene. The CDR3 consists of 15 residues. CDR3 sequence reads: CASSKADRPNTEAFF.

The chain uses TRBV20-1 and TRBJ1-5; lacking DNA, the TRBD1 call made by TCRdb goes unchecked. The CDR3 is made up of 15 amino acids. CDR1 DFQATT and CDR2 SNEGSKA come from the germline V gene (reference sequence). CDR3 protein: CSASYGTTPLEPQHF.

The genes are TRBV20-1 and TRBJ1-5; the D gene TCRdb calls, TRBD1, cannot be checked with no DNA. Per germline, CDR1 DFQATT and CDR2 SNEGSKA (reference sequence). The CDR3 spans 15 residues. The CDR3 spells CSAREPGQGNQPQHF.

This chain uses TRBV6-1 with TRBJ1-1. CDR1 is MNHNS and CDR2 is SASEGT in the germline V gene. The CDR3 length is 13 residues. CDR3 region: CASIQTDVAEAFF.